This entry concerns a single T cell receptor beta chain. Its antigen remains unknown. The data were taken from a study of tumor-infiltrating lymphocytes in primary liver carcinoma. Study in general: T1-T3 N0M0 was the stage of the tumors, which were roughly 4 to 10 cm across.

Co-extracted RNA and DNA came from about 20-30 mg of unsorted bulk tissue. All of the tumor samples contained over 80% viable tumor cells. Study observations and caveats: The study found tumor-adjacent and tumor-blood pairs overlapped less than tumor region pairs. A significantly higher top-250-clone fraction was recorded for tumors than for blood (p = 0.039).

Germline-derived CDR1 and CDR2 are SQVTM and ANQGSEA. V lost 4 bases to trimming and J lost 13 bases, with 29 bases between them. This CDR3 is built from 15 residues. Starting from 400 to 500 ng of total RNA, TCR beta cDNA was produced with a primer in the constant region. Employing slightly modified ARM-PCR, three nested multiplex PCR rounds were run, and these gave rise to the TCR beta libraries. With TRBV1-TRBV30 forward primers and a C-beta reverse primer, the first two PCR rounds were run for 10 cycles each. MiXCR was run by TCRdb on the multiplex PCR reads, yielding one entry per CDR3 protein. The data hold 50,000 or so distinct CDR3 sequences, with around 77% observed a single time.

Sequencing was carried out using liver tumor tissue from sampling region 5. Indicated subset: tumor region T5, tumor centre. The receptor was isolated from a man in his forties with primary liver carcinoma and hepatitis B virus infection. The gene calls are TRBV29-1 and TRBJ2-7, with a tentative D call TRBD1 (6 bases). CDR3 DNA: TGCAGCGTTGCCGGACCTGACAGGAATCTCTACGATCATTACTTC. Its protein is CSVAGPDRNLYDHYF.